This T cell receptor beta chain was recovered during a study of T-cell reconstitution after alpha-beta-depleted transplantation in children (dated by TCRdb to 2016 to 2017). Broadly, across the study: The study quantitatively tracked T-cell immune reconstitution after TCRalphabeta/CD19-depleted allogeneic hematopoietic cell transplantation in children using TCR repertoire profiling.

Receptor libraries were prepared by PCR. TCRdb records Illumina HiSeq 2500 as the sequencer. TCR libraries were prepared with molecular barcoding, using unique molecular identifiers to normalize TCRbeta repertoire quantification. Using fastp trimming at Q25 and MiXCR clonotype assembly, TCRdb reanalyzed the public sequencing data and kept in-frame beta chains. One record per CDR3 amino acid sequence lists the most common genes and DNA. This sample holds around 380,000 distinct CDR3 sequences; roughly 11% were observed only once. Roughly 5% of the sample belongs to the ten largest clones. This clonotype was recorded a few times. The antigen this receptor binds is unknown. No base quality values were provided; no much bigger clone lies one nucleotide off. Reading the germline V gene gives CDR1 MNHNS and CDR2 SASEGT. The CDR3 starts with the cysteine, ends with the phenylalanine, and has 17 residues. The entry retains the CDR3 DNA only, 51 bases that are in frame from base 1. Trimming takes 5 bases from V and 2 bases from J, and the germline ends sit 21 bases apart.

The sample was PBMCs from the stem cell graft donor, taken from the stem cell graft. The chain links TRBV6-1 with TRBJ2-5, with a tentative D gene TRBD2 over 6 matching bases. The sequence was collected from a human donor who donated a stem cell graft to a child with acute myeloid leukemia. The CDR3 amino acid sequence is: CASSRGGAGKEQETQYF. Read as DNA, the sequence is TGTGCCAGCAGTCGGGGCGGGGCCGGAAAGGAGCAAGAGACCCAGTACTTC.